Following are 8 T cell receptor beta chains from one sample sequenced in a study of cytomegalovirus exposure and HLA in healthy donors. Only in-frame clones appear in the TCRdb table, and some are missing; sequencing was by immunoSEQ multiplex PCR. The table has 150,000 to 200,000 clones, more than 75% seen once; the top ten hold more than 1.1%. The sample consisted of PBMCs. Receptors were obtained from a woman aged 18-29 years in good health and CMV-seronegative.

J is TRBJ2-7 and V is TRBV6-5, with unresolved D. This CDR3 comprises 16 residues. CDR1 is MNHEY and CDR2 is SVGAGI in the germline V gene. V was pared by 1 base and J by 3 bases, with 16 bases between. CDR3 in DNA: TGTGCCAGCAGTTACTACCCGCCGTCCAAGAGCTACGAGCAGTACTTC. Protein: CASSYYPPSKSYEQYF.

The chain carries TRBV11-2 and TRBJ2-7, with 8 positions matching TRBD1. Germline-derived CDR1 and CDR2 are SGHAT and FQNNGV. The ends lost 4 bases at V and 3 bases at J; junction bases unmatched: 8. The CDR3 covers 15 residues. The CDR3 loop is CASSYGQGQFYEQYF. CDR3 nucleotides: TGTGCCAGCAGCTACGGACAGGGACAATTCTACGAGCAGTACTTC.

The chain employs TRBV5-6 and TRBJ1-5; possible D gene TRBD1, 6 bases. V was cut by 2 bases and J by 2 bases, with 14 bases left in between. Germline CDR1 reads SGHDT; CDR2 reads YYEEEE. The CDR3 runs to 16 residues. The CDR3 DNA is TGTGCCAGCAGCTTTATTCCGCGACAGGGCAATCAGCCCCAGCATTTT. Translation: CASSFIPRQGNQPQHF.

V gene TRBV30 combines with J gene TRBJ1-1, with TRBD1 as a possible D gene (6 bases). The CDR3 is made up of 13 amino acids. CDR1 GTSNPN and CDR2 SVGIG come from the germline V gene (reference sequence). V was shortened by 3 bases and J by 3 bases, with 11 bases between the two germline ends. The CDR3 DNA is TGTGCCTGGAGGGACAGCGAGTACACTGAAGCTTTCTTT. This sequence encodes CAWRDSEYTEAFF. Combining the CDR3 with reference TRBV30 and TRBJ1-1 gives the whole variable domain SQTIHQWPATLVQPVGSPLSLECTVEGTSNPNLYWYRQAAGRGLQLLFYSVGIGQISSEVPQNLSASRPQDRQFILSSKKLLLSDSGFYLCAWRDSEYTEAFFGQGTRLTVV.

V gene TRBV5-4 combines with J gene TRBJ1-4, with D unresolved. This CDR3 contains 15 residues. With 0 bases removed from V and 3 bases from J, the gap between germline ends came to 9 bases. In germline, CDR1 is SGHNT, CDR2 YYREEE (reference sequence). The CDR3 bases are TGTGCCAGCAGCTTGGTTGGAGGGTCTAATGAAAAACTGTTTTTT. Protein sequence: CASSLVGGSNEKLFF.

The V call is TRBV9, the J call TRBJ1-2, with 8 bases that match TRBD1. With V trimmed by 4 bases and J by 8 bases, 7 bases remained unmatched. This CDR3 is 13 amino acids long. Looked up from germline, CDR1 is SGDLS and CDR2 is YYNGEE. The CDR3 protein is CASSLPGGEGYTF. The DNA of the CDR3 is TGTGCCAGCAGCCTCCCAGGGGGCGAGGGCTACACCTTC.

This chain joins TRBV6-1 and TRBJ2-5; 7 nucleotides match TRBD1. V trimming: 3 bases; J trimming: 12 bases; junction bases outside the gene matches: 7. There are 12 residues in the CDR3. The germline gives CDR1 MNHNS, CDR2 SASEGT. The CDR3 sequence: CASSENRDREYF. The CDR3 region has the DNA TGTGCCAGCAGTGAGAACCGGGACAGAGAGTACTTC.

The chain recombines TRBV19 with TRBJ1-5; 10 bases match TRBD1. The CDR3 spans 15 residues. Germline-derived CDR1 and CDR2 are LNHDA and SQIVND (reference sequence). The J segment lost 7 bases and the V segment lost 5 bases, leaving 8 bases of the junction unmatched. The CDR3 sequence: CASSPRRDRGQPQHF. DNA of the CDR3: TGTGCCAGTAGTCCACGCCGGGACAGGGGACAGCCCCAGCATTTT.